The following is a T cell receptor beta chain sequence with its context. Profiled with immunoSEQ multiplex PCR; TCRdb holds only in-frame clones, not every one. The sample lists around 67,000 clones, approximately 90% occurring once. The sample comes from a study of OX40 agonist ivuxolimab in advanced cancers. Study-level information: The study enrolled dose-escalation patients with hepatocellular carcinoma, melanoma, renal cell or head and neck cancer. Two cutaneous melanoma patients and one hepatocellular carcinoma patient, three in all, had partial responses.

CDR1 is SGHAT and CDR2 is FQNNGV in the germline V gene. CDR3 length: 13 amino acids. V was trimmed by 3 bases and J by 4 bases, leaving 9 bases between them. The origin of this receptor is an adult with an advanced solid tumor such as melanoma, head and neck, liver or kidney cancer. The sequences come from CD4+ or CD8+ T cells sorted from blood, collected in a trial of the OX40 agonist ivuxolimab. The chain employs TRBV11-2 and TRBJ1-1, with D possibly matching TRBD1 (5 bases). The CDR3 nucleotides read TGTGCCAGCAGCTTGCAAGGGGCCACTGAAGCTTTCTTT. This translates into CASSLQGATEAFF.